Listed below are T cell receptor beta chains from one sample, sequenced in a study of blood T cells in healthy people across ages. One entry per CDR3 protein, called by TCRdb with MiXCR from the 5' RACE reads. The repertoire holds a few hundred thousand distinct CDR3 sequences, with about 27% as singletons. The same specimen was also included in a second study, on T cells of mothers and their children.

The sequencing input was blood. The origin of the receptors is a boy between 2 and 10 years old in good health. The CDR3 runs from the conserved cysteine through the conserved F or W. Fields, in order: CDR3 length, D gene, J gene, clone size, V gene, CDR3 DNA, CDR3 protein. The D gene is left open where the match is weak. Clone size appears in some rows only: once, few, many, or a class for an expanded clone.

len: 16; d_gene: .; j_gene: TRBJ1-2; abundance: .; v_gene: TRBV25-1; CDR3nt: TGTGCCAGCAGTCAGGCAGGGACTCTCCCCAACTATGGCTACACCTTC; CDR3aa: CASSQAGTLPNYGYTF
len: 13; d_gene: .; j_gene: TRBJ1-2; abundance: .; v_gene: TRBV6-6; CDR3nt: TGTGCCAGCAGTAACCGGGACACCCGGGGCTACACCTTC; CDR3aa: CASSNRDTRGYTF
len: 12; d_gene: .; j_gene: TRBJ1-1; abundance: .; v_gene: TRBV7-9; CDR3nt: TGTGCCAGCAGCTTAGCGGGGCCTGAAGCTTTCTTT; CDR3aa: CASSLAGPEAFF
len: 18; d_gene: TRBD2; j_gene: TRBJ2-3; abundance: .; v_gene: TRBV10-3; CDR3nt: TGCGCCATCAGTGAAGGTCTAGCGGGAGCTTCTAGCACAGATACGCAGTATTTT; CDR3aa: CAISEGLAGASSTDTQYF
len: 14; d_gene: .; j_gene: TRBJ2-2; abundance: .; v_gene: TRBV30; CDR3nt: TGTGCCTTCGTGGGGGACCAGAACACCGGGGAGCTGTTTTTT; CDR3aa: CAFVGDQNTGELFF
len: 13; d_gene: TRBD1; j_gene: TRBJ2-5; abundance: .; v_gene: TRBV2; CDR3nt: TGTGCCAGCAGCGACAGGGGCCAAGAGACCCAGTACTTC; CDR3aa: CASSDRGQETQYF
len: 16; d_gene: .; j_gene: TRBJ2-5; abundance: .; v_gene: TRBV3-1; CDR3nt: TGTGCCAGCAGCCACCCCCCCGGGGGGCTCCAAGAGACCCAGTACTTC; CDR3aa: CASSHPPGGLQETQYF
len: 12; d_gene: TRBD1; j_gene: TRBJ2-7; abundance: few; v_gene: TRBV20-1; CDR3nt: TGCAGCCTAGAGGGACAGTCCTACGAGCAGTACTTC; CDR3aa: CSLEGQSYEQYF
len: 14; d_gene: .; j_gene: TRBJ1-2; abundance: many; v_gene: TRBV9; CDR3nt: TGTGCCAGCAGCGCATTGCGGGAGGGCGGTGGCTACACCTTC; CDR3aa: CASSALREGGGYTF
len: 14; d_gene: .; j_gene: TRBJ2-4; abundance: few; v_gene: TRBV5-5; CDR3nt: TGTGCCAGCAGCTGGTCGTTAGGGAAAAACATTCAGTACTTC; CDR3aa: CASSWSLGKNIQYF
len: 13; d_gene: TRBD2; j_gene: TRBJ2-1; abundance: .; v_gene: TRBV12-3/TRBV12-4; CDR3nt: TGTGCCAGTCCTGCGGGAGGGGAGGTTGAGCAGTTCTTC; CDR3aa: CASPAGGEVEQFF